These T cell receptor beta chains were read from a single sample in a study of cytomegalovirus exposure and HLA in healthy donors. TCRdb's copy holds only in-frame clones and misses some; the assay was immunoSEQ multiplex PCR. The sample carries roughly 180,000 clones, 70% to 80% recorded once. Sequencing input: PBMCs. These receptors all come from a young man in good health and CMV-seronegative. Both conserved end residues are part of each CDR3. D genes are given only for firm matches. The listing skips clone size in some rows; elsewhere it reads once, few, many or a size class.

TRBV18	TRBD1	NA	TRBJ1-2	CASFQTGGYYGYTF	TGTGCCAGCTTTCAGACAGGGGGCTACTATGGCTACACCTTC
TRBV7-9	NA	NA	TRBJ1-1	CASSLFGGLTEAFF	TGTGCCAGCAGCTTATTTGGGGGCCTCACTGAAGCTTTCTTT
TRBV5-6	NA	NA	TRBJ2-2	CASSFASRGTGELFF	TGTGCCAGCAGTTTCGCCTCCAGGGGCACCGGGGAGCTGTTTTTT
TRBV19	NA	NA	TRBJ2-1	CASSPGVDYNEQFF	TGTGCCAGTAGTCCCGGGGTTGATTACAATGAGCAGTTCTTC
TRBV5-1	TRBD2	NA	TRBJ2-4	CASSSGLAGGLEAKNIQYF	TGCGCCAGCAGCTCAGGACTAGCGGGAGGCTTGGAGGCCAAAAACATTCAGTACTTC
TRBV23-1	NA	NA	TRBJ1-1	CASSQLGASTEAFF	TGCGCCAGCAGTCAATTAGGGGCTAGCACTGAAGCTTTCTTT
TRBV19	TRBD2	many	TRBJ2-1	CASSTRTSGRLNEQFF	TGTGCCAGTAGTACCCGGACTAGCGGGAGGCTAAATGAGCAGTTCTTC
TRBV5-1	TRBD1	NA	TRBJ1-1	CASSWGARDRSNTEAFF	TGCGCCAGCAGCTGGGGGGCCCGGGACAGATCGAACACTGAAGCTTTCTTT
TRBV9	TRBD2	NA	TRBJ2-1	CASSVASGTEQFF	TGTGCCAGCAGCGTAGCAAGCGGGACTGAGCAGTTCTTC
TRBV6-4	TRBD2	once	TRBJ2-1	CASSDQPGTSGYEQFF	TGTGCCAGCAGTGACCAGCCCGGGACTAGCGGTTATGAGCAGTTCTTC
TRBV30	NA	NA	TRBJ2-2	CAWTIRGRADGELFF	TGTGCCTGGACCATTCGGGGTAGGGCGGACGGGGAGCTGTTTTTT
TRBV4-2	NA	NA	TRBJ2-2	CASSQSLAGLAGELFF	TGTGCCAGCAGCCAAAGTCTTGCGGGGTTGGCCGGGGAGCTGTTTTTT
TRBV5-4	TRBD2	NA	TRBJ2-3	CASSLYGGGAADTQYF	TGTGCCAGCAGCTTGTACGGCGGGGGGGCCGCAGATACGCAGTATTTT
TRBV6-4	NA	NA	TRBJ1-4	CASRPNRVWEKLFF	TGTGCCAGCAGACCGAACAGGGTTTGGGAAAAACTGTTTTTT
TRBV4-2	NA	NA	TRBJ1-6	CASSPMTEQFYNSPLHF	TGTGCCAGCAGCCCCATGACAGAACAATTTTATAATTCACCCCTCCACTTT
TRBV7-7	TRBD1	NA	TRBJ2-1	CASSLGQGSYNEQFF	TGTGCTAGCAGCCTCGGACAGGGGAGCTACAATGAGCAGTTCTTC
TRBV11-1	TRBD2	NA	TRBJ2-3	CASSLETSGTDTQYF	TGTGCCAGCAGCTTAGAGACTAGCGGCACAGATACGCAGTATTTT
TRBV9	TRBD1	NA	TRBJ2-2	CASSPRDRVDGGELFF	TGTGCCAGCAGCCCGCGGGACAGGGTAGATGGCGGGGAGCTGTTTTTT
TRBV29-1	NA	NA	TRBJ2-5	CSVEARGKETQYF	TGCAGCGTTGAGGCCAGGGGCAAGGAGACCCAGTACTTC
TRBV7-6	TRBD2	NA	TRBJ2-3	CASSLTSGGAGTDTQYF	TGTGCCAGCAGCCTGACTAGCGGGGGGGCCGGCACAGATACGCAGTATTTT
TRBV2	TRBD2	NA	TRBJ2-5	CASILAGVPQETQYF	TGTGCCAGCATTCTAGCGGGGGTTCCTCAAGAGACCCAGTACTTC
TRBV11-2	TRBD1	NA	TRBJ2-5	CASSADRGETQYF	TGTGCCAGCAGCGCGGACAGGGGAGAGACCCAGTACTTC
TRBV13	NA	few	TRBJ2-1	CASSFASVPYNEQFF	TGTGCCAGCAGCTTTGCTAGCGTACCCTACAATGAGCAGTTCTTC
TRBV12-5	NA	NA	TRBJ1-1	CASGLVGEGGQGMTEAFF	TGTGCTAGTGGTTTGGTCGGGGAAGGAGGGCAGGGTATGACTGAAGCTTTCTTT
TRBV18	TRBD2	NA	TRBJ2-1	CASSPSPKRGGNEQFF	TGTGCCAGCTCACCCTCCCCTAAGCGGGGGGGCAATGAGCAGTTCTTC
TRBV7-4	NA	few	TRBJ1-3	CASTLVDPQVPSGNTIYF	TGTGCCAGCACCCTTGTCGATCCACAGGTTCCCTCTGGAAACACCATATATTTT
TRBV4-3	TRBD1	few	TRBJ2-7	CASSQRGQGTYEQYF	TGCGCCAGCAGCCAGAGGGGACAGGGTACCTACGAGCAGTACTTC
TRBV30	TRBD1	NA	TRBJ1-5	CAWSAGGQPQHF	TGTGCCTGGAGTGCAGGGGGTCAGCCCCAGCATTTT
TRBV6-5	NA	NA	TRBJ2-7	CASSHPGQPPYEQYF	TGTGCCAGCAGTCATCCGGGACAACCTCCCTACGAGCAGTACTTC
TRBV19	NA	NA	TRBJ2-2	CASSMAWGRNTGELFF	TGTGCCAGTAGTATGGCATGGGGCCGGAACACCGGGGAGCTGTTTTTT
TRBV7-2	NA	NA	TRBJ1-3	CASQGNTIYF	TGTGCCAGCCAGGGAAACACCATATATTTT
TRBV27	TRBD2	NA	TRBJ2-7	CASYGGGRRYEQYF	TGTGCCAGCTATGGGGGCGGGAGGAGATACGAGCAGTACTTC
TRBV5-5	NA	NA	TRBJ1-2	CASSLAGQLMDGYTF	TGTGCCAGCAGCTTGGCAGGACAGCTGATGGATGGCTACACCTTC
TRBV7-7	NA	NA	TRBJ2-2	CASRNSGTGELFF	TGTGCTAGCAGAAATAGCGGAACCGGGGAGCTGTTTTTT
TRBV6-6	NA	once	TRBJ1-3	CASSYGGAGLDTIYF	TGTGCCAGCAGTTACGGTGGGGCAGGGCTGGACACCATATATTTT
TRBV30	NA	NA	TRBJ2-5	CAWSRGGQETQYF	TGTGCCTGGAGCCGGGGAGGACAAGAGACCCAGTACTTC
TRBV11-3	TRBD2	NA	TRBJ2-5	CASSLEAGGSETQYF	TGTGCCAGCAGCTTAGAAGCGGGAGGGAGTGAGACCCAGTACTTC
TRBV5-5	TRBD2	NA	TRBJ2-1	CASSSGTSFYNEQFF	TGTGCCAGCAGCTCCGGGACTAGTTTCTACAATGAGCAGTTCTTC
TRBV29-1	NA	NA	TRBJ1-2	CSAPEQRNYGYTF	TGCAGCGCCCCTGAACAGAGAAACTATGGCTACACCTTC
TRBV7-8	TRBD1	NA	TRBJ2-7	CASTPGTGAYEQYF	TGTGCCAGCACCCCAGGGACAGGCGCCTACGAGCAGTACTTC
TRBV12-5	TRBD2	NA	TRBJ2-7	CASGTTASGSRYEQYF	TGTGCTAGTGGTACGACCGCTAGCGGGAGTAGGTACGAGCAGTACTTC
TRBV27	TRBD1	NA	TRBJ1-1	CASSLRGQAEAFF	TGTGCCAGCAGTTTACGCGGACAGGCCGAAGCTTTCTTT
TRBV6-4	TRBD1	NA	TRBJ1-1	CVSSVQGGTEAFF	TGTGTCAGCAGTGTGCAGGGGGGAACTGAAGCTTTCTTT
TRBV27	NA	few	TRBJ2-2	CASRPRGSTGELFF	TGTGCCAGCAGACCAAGGGGGAGCACCGGGGAGCTGTTTTTT
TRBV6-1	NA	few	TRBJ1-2	CASSRTTNYGYTF	TGTGCCAGCAGCCGGACAACTAACTATGGCTACACCTTC
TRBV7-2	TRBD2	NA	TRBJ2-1	CASSFLTSGGANEQFF	TGTGCCAGCAGCTTCCTGACTAGCGGGGGGGCCAATGAGCAGTTCTTC
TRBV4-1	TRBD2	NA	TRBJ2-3	CASSYGLAGTDTQYF	TGCGCCAGCAGCTACGGACTAGCGGGAACAGATACGCAGTATTTT
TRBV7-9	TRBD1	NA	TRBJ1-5	CASSLEGQGVSQPQHF	TGTGCCAGCAGCTTAGAAGGACAGGGGGTTTCTCAGCCCCAGCATTTT
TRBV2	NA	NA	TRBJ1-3	CASSGLTSGNTIYF	TGTGCCAGCAGTGGACTGACCTCTGGAAACACCATATATTTT